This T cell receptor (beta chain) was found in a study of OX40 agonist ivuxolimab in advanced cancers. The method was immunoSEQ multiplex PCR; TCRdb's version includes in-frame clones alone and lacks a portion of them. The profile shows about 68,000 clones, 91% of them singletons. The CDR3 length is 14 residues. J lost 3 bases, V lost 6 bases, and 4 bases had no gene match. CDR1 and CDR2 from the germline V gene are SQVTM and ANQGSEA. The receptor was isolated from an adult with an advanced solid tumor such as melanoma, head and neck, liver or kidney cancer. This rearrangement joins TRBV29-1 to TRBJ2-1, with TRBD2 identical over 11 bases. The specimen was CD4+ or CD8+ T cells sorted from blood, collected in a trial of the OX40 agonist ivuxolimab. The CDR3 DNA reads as TGCAGCGTCGCGACTAGCGGGAACTACAATGAGCAGTTCTTC. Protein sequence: CSVATSGNYNEQFF.